This T cell receptor beta chain derives from a study of cytomegalovirus exposure and HLA in healthy donors. Study-level findings and limits: The listing of 150 to 200 TCR beta chains classed them as cytomegalovirus-associated.

This clone occurred once. Its specificity is not known. This table comes from immunoSEQ multiplex PCR, and its TCRdb copy is limited to in-frame clones, with some not included. This table holds around 150,000 clones, about nine tenths found once. The donors were members of the validation cohort, which comprised roughly 130 subjects and was separate from the first cohort of around 700 subjects. Sequenced sample: PBMCs. The clonotype originates from a woman younger than 30 in good health and CMV-seropositive.

DNA for the CDR3: TGTGCCAGCAGCTTGGGAGGGTGGCCCAATGAGCAGTTCTTC. The encoded protein is CASSLGGWPNEQFF. This chain connects TRBV7-2 to TRBJ2-1, with 7 bases identical to TRBD2. J lost 6 bases, V lost 3 bases, and 5 bases had no gene match. CDR1 and CDR2 from the germline V gene are SGHTA and FQGNSA. The CDR3 has 14 residues.